This TCR beta chain appears in the sequencing data of a study of T-cell memory formation after mild COVID-19. Study-level findings and limits: Day 37-peaking second-wave clones had unconfirmed SARS-CoV-2 specificity.

The germline V and J ends were trimmed by 0 bases and 4 bases, with 7 bases remaining between them. CDR1 and CDR2 from the germline V gene are MNHNS and SASEGT. CDR3 size: 14 residues. There are a few counts of this clonotype. Its antigen is unidentified. Constant-segment primers served in 5'RACE that generated TCR alpha and TCR beta cDNA libraries bearing sample barcodes and UMIs. TCRdb passed the 5' RACE reads through MiXCR, listing each CDR3 protein once. The sample has some 180,000 distinct CDR3 sequences; 10% to 15% are singletons. The chain combines TRBV6-1 with TRBJ2-1; a possible D gene is TRBD2 (6 bases). The sequenced sample was PBMCs or a T cell subset sorted from them (not recorded which). This receptor was identified in a man younger than 30 who had mild COVID-19 (a few samples of this study predate the infection). Cell type and time point are not known. CDR3 bases: TGTGCCAGCAGTGAAGCTGGAGGGTACAATGAGCAGTTCTTC. Its protein is CASSEAGGYNEQFF.